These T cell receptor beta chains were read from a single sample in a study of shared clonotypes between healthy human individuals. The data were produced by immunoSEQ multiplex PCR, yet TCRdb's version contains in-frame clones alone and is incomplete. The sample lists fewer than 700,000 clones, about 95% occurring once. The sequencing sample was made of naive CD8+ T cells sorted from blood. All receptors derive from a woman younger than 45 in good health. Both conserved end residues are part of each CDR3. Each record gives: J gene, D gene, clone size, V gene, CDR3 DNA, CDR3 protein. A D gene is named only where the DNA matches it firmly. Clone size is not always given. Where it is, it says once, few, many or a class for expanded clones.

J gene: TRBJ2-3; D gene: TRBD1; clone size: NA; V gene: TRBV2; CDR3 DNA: TGTGCCAGCAGTGAGTCGGGACAGACACCCACAGATACGCAGTATTTT; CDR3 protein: CASSESGQTPTDTQYF
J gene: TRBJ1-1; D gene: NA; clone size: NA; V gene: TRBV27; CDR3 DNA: TGTGCCAGCAGTTGGGCAGGAAAAGCTGAAGCTTTCTTT; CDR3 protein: CASSWAGKAEAFF
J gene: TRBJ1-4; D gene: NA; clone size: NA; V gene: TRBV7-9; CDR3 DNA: TGTGCCAGCAGCTATTTACTCGATAATGAAAAACTGTTTTTT; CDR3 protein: CASSYLLDNEKLFF
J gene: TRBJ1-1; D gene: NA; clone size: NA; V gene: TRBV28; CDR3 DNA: TGTGCCAGCAGCCTCTTGTCGGGTCCGATTGAAGCTTTCTTT; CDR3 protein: CASSLLSGPIEAFF
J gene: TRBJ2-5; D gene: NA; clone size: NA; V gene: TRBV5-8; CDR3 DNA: TGTGCCAGCAGCTTGAATGGCGGAGGGAAGACCCAGTACTTC; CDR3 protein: CASSLNGGGKTQYF
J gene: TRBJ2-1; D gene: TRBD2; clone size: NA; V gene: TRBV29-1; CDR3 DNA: TGCAGCGTTGAAGAACCCTTTCCAATAGCGGGAGGGCACAATGAGCAGTTCTTC; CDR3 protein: CSVEEPFPIAGGHNEQFF
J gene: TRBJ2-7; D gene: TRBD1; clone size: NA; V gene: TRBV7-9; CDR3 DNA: TGTGCCAGCAGCGACAGGGAGAGGGGCTCCTACGAGCAGTACTTC; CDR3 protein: CASSDRERGSYEQYF
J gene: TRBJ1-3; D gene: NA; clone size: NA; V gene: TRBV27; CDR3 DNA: TGTGCCAGCAGTTTATCGGGGAGAAGGAAAGGAAACACCATATATTTT; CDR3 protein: CASSLSGRRKGNTIYF
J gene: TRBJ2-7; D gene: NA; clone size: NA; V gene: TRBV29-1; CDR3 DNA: TGCAGCGGGCTGGAGGAGTCCTACGAGCAGTACTTC; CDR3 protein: CSGLEESYEQYF
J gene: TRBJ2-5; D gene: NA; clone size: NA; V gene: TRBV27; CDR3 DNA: TGTGCCAGCAGTCCTGGTGGGGGGCGCATGGAGACCCAGTACTTC; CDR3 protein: CASSPGGGRMETQYF
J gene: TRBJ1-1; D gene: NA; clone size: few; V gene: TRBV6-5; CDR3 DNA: TGTGCCAGCAGTTACCGAGGGAACACTGAAGCTTTCTTT; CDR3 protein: CASSYRGNTEAFF
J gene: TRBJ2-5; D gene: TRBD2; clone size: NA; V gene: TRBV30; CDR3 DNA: TGTGCCTGGACCCCCGGGGGGGAGCAGTACTTC; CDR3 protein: CAWTPGGEQYF
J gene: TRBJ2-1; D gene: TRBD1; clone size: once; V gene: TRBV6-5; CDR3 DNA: TGTGCCAGCAGTCTCCGGGACAGGGTGTTCGATGAGCAGTTCTTC; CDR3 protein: CASSLRDRVFDEQFF
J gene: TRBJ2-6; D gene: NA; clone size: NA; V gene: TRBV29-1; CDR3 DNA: TGCAGCGTTGAAGAGTTCTCTGGGGCCAACGTCCTGACTTTC; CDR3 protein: CSVEEFSGANVLTF
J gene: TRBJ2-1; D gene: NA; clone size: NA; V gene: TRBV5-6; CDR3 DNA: TGTGCCAGCAACACTGACAGCTCCTACAATGAGCAGTTCTTC; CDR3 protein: CASNTDSSYNEQFF
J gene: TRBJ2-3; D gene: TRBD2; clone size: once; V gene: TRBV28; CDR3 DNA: TGTGCCAGCAGACGGACTAGCGGGAGGAGAGCAGATACGCAGTATTTT; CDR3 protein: CASRRTSGRRADTQYF
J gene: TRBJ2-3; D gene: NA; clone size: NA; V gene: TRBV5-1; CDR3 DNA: TGCGCCAGCAGCTTGGTCTTTAGCACAGATACGCAGTATTTT; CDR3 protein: CASSLVFSTDTQYF
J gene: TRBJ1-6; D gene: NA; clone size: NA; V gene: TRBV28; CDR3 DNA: TGTGCCAGCAGCCGGAACGACGGTGGATCACCCCTCCACTTT; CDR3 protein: CASSRNDGGSPLHF
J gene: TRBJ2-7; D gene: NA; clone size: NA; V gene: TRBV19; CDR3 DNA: TGTGCCAGTAGTATAGGTCCGGTCTACGAGCAGTACTTC; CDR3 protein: CASSIGPVYEQYF
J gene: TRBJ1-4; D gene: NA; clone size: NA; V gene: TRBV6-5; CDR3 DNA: TGTGCCAGCAGTTACGAGCGAGAAGGGACTAATGAAAAACTGTTTTTT; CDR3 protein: CASSYEREGTNEKLFF
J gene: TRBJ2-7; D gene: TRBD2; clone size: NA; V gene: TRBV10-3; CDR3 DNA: TGTGCCATCAGTGGGGGACTAGCGGGAGTTGAGGACGAGCAGTACTTC; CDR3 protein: CAISGGLAGVEDEQYF
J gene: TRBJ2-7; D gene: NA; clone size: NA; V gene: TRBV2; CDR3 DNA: TGTGCCAGCAGGCGAAGCGGGCTATCCTACGAGCAGTACTTC; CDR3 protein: CASRRSGLSYEQYF
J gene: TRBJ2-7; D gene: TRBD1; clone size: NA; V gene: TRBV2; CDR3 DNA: TGTGCCAGCAGTGAAGCGGACAGGGTCCTCTCCTACGAGCAGTACTTC; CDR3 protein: CASSEADRVLSYEQYF
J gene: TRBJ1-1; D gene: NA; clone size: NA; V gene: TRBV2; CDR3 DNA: TGTGCCAGCAGTGAATTGCGGGGAGCTGAAGCTTTCTTT; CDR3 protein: CASSELRGAEAFF
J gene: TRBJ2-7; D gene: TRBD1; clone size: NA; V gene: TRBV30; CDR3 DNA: TGTGCCTGGAGTGCCGGACAGGGGCCAAGCTCCTACGAGCAGTACTTC; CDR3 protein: CAWSAGQGPSSYEQYF
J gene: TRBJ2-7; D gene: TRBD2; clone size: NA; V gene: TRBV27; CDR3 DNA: TGTGCCAGCAGTTTAACGGGAGGGTATAGCGAGCAGTACTTC; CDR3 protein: CASSLTGGYSEQYF
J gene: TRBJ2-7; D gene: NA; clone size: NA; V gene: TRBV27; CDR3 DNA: TGTGCCAGCAGTTCGGTAGGGAAAGGGAAGGACGAGCAGTACTTC; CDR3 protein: CASSSVGKGKDEQYF
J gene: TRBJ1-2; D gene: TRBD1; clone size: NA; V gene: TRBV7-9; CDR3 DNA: TGTGCCAGCAGCTTGCCACAGGGGCGATTCTATGGCTACACCTTC; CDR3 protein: CASSLPQGRFYGYTF
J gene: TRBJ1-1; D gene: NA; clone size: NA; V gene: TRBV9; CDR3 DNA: TGTGCCAGCAGCGTGAATCCGGGAGAAGCTTTCTTT; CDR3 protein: CASSVNPGEAFF
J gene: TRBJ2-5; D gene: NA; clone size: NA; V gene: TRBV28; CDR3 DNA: TGTGCCAGCAGTTCCCAAGAGACCCAGTACTTC; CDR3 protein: CASSSQETQYF
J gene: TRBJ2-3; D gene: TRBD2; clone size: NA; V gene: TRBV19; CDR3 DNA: TGTGCCAGTAGTACCGGGACTAGCACCTCCACAGATACGCAGTATTTT; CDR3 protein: CASSTGTSTSTDTQYF
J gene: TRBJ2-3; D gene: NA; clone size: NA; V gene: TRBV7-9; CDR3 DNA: TGTGCCAGCAGCCCCTCGGCAGGGTCCGATACGCAGTATTTT; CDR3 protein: CASSPSAGSDTQYF
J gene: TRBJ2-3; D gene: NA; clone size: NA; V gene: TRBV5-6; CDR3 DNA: TGTGCCAGCAGCTTGGCCCCAGTGAGCACAGATACGCAGTATTTT; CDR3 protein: CASSLAPVSTDTQYF
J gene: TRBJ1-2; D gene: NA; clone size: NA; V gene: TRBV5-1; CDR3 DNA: TGCGCCAGCAGCTTGGACCTAAAAGATGGCTACACCTTC; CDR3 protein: CASSLDLKDGYTF
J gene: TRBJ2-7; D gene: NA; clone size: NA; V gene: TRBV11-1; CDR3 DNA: TGTGCCAGCAGCTTAGCGCGGGGCAGGGTCCACGAGCAGTACTTC; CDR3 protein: CASSLARGRVHEQYF
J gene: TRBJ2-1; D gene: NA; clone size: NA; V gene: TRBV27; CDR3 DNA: TGTGCCAGCAGTTTGTTTGGGGAGAACAATGAGCAGTTCTTC; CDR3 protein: CASSLFGENNEQFF
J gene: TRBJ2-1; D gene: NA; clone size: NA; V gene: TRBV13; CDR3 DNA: TGTGCCAGCAGCTTAGCGCGTGGGGGACAGTTCTTC; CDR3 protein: CASSLARGGQFF
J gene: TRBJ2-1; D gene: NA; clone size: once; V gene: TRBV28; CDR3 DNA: TGTGCCAGCAGTTTGGGGCCCGGATGGGACTACAATGAGCAGTTCTTC; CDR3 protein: CASSLGPGWDYNEQFF
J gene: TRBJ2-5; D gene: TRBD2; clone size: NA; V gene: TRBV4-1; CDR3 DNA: TGCGCCAGCAGCCAAGGCCTTCAAGCGGGAGGGAGGAAGACCCAGTACTTC; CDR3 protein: CASSQGLQAGGRKTQYF
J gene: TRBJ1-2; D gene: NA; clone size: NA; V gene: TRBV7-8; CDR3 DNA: TGTGCCAGCAGCTTAGGCTCAGGGCCTTATGGCTACACCTTC; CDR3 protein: CASSLGSGPYGYTF
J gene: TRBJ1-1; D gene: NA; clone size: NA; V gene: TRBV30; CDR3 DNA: TGTGCCCATCAGGACGGTGAAGCTTTCTTT; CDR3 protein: CAHQDGEAFF
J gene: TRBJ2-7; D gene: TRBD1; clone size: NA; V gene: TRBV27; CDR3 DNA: TGTGCCAGCAGTTTCGGGACAGAATTCTACGAGCAGTACTTC; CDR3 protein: CASSFGTEFYEQYF
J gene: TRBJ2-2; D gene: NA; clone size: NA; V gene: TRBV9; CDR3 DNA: TGTGCCAGCAGCGTAGTTCGGGACTCCCCCGGGGAGCTGTTTTTT; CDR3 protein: CASSVVRDSPGELFF
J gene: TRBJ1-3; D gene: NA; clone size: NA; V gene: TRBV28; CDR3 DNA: TGTGCCAGCAGATGGGACCGTACTGGAAACACCATATATTTT; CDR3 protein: CASRWDRTGNTIYF
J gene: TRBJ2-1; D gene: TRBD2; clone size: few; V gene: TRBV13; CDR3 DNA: TGTGCCAGCAGCTCGAGCGGGAGAGGTTTGGATGAGCAGTTCTTC; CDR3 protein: CASSSSGRGLDEQFF
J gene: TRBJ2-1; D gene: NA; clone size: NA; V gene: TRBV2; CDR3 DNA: TGTGCCAGCAGTGAATACCGGGACACCGTTCATGAGCAGTTCTTC; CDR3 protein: CASSEYRDTVHEQFF
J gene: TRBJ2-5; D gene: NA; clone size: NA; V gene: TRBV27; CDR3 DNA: TGTGCCAGCAGTTCCCGGACAGCCCCTCAGGAGACCCAGTACTTC; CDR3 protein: CASSSRTAPQETQYF
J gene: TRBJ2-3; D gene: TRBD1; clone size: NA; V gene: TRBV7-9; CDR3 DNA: TGTGCCAGCAGCGAGACAGGGGATGCAGATACGCAGTATTTT; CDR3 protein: CASSETGDADTQYF
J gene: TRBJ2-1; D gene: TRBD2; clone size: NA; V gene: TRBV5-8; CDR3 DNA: TGTGCCAGCAGCACCGGGACTAGCGGATACAATGAGCAGTTCTTC; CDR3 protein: CASSTGTSGYNEQFF
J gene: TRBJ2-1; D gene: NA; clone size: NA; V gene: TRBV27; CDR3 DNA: TGTGCCAGCAGTTTATACCCGTCCGGGACCGTCTACAATGAGCAGTTCTTC; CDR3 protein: CASSLYPSGTVYNEQFF
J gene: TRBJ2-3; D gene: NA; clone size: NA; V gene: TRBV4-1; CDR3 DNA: TGCGCCAGCAGCTCACATGACAGTTCGAGCACAGATACGCAGTATTTT; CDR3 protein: CASSSHDSSSTDTQYF
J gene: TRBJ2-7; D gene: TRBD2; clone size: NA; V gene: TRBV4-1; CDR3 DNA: TGCGCCAGCAGCCAAGGGGTAGCGGGATCCTACGAGCAGTACTTC; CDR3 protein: CASSQGVAGSYEQYF
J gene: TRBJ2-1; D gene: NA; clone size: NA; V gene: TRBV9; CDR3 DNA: TGTGCCAGCAGCAAATTTACTAGCAATGAGCAGTTCTTC; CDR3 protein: CASSKFTSNEQFF
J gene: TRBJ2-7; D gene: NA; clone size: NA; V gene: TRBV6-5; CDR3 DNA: TGTGCCAGCAGTGCCGGGGCCTCCTACGAGCAGTACTTC; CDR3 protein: CASSAGASYEQYF
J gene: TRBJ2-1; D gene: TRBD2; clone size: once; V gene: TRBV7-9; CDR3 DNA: TGTGCCAGCAGCTTCGAACTAGCGGGAGCCAGCTACAATGAGCAGTTCTTC; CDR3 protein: CASSFELAGASYNEQFF
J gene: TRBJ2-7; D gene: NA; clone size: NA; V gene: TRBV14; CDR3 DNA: TGTGCCAGCAGCCATAGGGACTTACACTCCTACGAGCAGTACTTC; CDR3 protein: CASSHRDLHSYEQYF
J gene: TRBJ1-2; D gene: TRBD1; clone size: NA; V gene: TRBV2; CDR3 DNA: TGTGCCAGCAGTGGCCCCGGGACAGGGGCGTATGGCTACACCTTC; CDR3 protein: CASSGPGTGAYGYTF
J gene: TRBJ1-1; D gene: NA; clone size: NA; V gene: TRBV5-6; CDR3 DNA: TGTGCCAGCAGCTTGTCTCGGTTGAACACTGAAGCTTTCTTT; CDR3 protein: CASSLSRLNTEAFF
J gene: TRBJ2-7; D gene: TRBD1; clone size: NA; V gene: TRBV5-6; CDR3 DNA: TGTGCCAGCAGCTGGGGGACAGGGGAGAGCTCCTACGAGCAGTACTTC; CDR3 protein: CASSWGTGESSYEQYF